This T cell receptor beta chain derives from a study of T-cell memory formation after mild COVID-19. Overall study results and limits: A second wave of clones peaked on day 37, and their SARS-CoV-2 specificity went unconfirmed. Prior to infection, memory already included some responding clones, suggesting cross-reactive memory joined.

In TCRdb, the 5' RACE reads were re-called with MiXCR into one record per CDR3 protein. The sample contains over 350,000 distinct CDR3 sequences, roughly 26% of which appear only once. As to this clonotype: Its antigen remains unknown.

CDR1 is LNHDA and CDR2 is SQIVND in the germline V gene (reference sequence). With 3 bases removed from V and 3 bases from J, the gap between germline ends came to 6 bases. The CDR3 is 14 amino acids. The sequence came from an adult woman who had mild COVID-19 (a few samples of this study predate the infection). Cell type and time point are not known. The chain employs TRBV19 and TRBJ1-6; D unresolved. Sample: PBMCs or a T cell subset sorted from them (not recorded which). The CDR3: CASSIALYNSPLHF. CDR3 bases: TGTGCCAGTAGTATCGCCCTCTATAATTCACCCCTCCACTTT. The complete variable domain, with remaining parts taken from reference TRBV19 and TRBJ1-6, reads DGGITQSPKYLFRKEGQNVTLSCEQNLNHDAMYWYRQDPGQGLRLIYYSQIVNDFQKGDIAEGYSVSREKKESFPLTVTSAQKNPTAFYLCASSIALYNSPLHFGNGTRLTVT.